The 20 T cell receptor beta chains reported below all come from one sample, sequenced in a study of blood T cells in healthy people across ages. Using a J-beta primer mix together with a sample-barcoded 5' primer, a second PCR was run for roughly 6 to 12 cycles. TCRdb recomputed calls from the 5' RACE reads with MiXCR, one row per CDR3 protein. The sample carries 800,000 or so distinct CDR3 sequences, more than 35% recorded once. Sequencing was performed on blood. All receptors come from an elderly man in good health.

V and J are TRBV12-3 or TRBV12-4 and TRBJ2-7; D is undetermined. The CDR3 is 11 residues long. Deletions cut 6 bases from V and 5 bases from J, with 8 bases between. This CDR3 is CASSNNNEQYF. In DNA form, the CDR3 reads TGTGCCAGCAGCAACAACAACGAGCAGTACTTC.

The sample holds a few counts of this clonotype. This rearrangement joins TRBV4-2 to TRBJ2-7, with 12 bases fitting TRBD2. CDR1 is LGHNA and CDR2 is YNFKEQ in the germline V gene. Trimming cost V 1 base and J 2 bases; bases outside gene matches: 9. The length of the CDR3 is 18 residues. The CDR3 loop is CASSQGRLAGEPPYEQYF. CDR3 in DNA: TGTGCCAGCAGCCAAGGTCGACTAGCGGGAGAACCTCCCTACGAGCAGTACTTC.

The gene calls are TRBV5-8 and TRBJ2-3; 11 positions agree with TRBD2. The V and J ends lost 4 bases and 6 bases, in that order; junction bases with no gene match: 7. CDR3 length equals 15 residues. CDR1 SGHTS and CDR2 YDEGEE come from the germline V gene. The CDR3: CASSLWASGRDTQYF. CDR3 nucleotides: TGTGCCAGCAGCCTCTGGGCTAGCGGGAGGGATACGCAGTATTTT.

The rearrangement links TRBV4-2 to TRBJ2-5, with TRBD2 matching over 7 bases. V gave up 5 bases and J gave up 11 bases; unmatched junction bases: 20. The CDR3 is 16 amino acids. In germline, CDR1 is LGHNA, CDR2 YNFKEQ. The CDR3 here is CASSAQPQTSPNVQYF. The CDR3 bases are TGTGCCAGCAGCGCACAGCCCCAGACTAGCCCGAATGTGCAGTACTTC.

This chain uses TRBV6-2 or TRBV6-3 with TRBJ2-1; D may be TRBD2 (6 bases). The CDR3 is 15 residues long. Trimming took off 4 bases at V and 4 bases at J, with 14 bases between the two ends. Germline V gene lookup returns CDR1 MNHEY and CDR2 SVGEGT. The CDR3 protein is CASSSRGSGYNEQFF. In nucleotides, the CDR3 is TGTGCCAGCAGTTCGAGGGGCAGCGGGTACAATGAGCAGTTCTTC.

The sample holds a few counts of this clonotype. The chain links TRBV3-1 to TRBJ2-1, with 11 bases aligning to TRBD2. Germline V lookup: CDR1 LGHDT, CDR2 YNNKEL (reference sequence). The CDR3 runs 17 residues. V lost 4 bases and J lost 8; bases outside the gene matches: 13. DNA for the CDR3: TGTGCCAGCAGCCCCCTCCCACTAGCGGGAGAGCTGGATGAGCAGTTCTTC. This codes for CASSPLPLAGELDEQFF.

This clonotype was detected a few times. The CDR3 DNA follows: TGTGCCAGCAGCGCTAAAGCGGGACAGGGCGACAATGAGCAGTTCTTC. Translation gives CASSAKAGQGDNEQFF. The chain carries TRBV9 and TRBJ2-1, with 9 positions matching TRBD1. The germline V gene encodes CDR1 SGDLS and CDR2 YYNGEE. V was pared by 3 bases and J by 5 bases, with 9 bases of the junction left unmatched. The CDR3 spans 16 residues.

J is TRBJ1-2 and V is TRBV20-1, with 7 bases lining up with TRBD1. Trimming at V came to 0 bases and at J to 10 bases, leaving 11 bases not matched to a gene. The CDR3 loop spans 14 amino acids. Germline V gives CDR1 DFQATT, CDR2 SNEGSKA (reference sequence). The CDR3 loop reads CSARDTTGKKDYTF. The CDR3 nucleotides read TGCAGTGCTAGAGATACGACAGGGAAGAAGGACTACACCTTC.

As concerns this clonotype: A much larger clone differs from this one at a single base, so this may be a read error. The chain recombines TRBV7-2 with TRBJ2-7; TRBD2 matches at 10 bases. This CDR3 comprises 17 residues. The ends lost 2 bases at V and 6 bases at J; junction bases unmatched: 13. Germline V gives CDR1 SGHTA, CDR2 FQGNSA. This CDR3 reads CASSLKPVGLAGAEQYF. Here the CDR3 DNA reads TGTGCCAGCAGCTTAAAACCTGTCGGGCTAGCGGGAGCCGAGCAGTACTTC.

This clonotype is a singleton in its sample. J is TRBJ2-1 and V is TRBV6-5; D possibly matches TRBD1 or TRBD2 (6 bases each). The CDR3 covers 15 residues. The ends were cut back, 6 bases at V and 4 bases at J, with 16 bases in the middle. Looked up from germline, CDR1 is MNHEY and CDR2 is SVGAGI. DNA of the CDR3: TGTGCCAGCAGGGGTCGAGGGGGGTTTTACAATGAGCAGTTCTTC. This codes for CASRGRGGFYNEQFF.

CDR3 residues: CASSWPGTSGTSTDTQYF. The CDR3 region has the DNA TGTGCCAGCAGCTGGCCCGGGACTAGCGGGACTAGCACAGATACGCAGTATTTT. The genes are TRBV5-5 and TRBJ2-3, with 13 bases that match TRBD2. CDR1 and CDR2 from the germline V gene are SGHKS and YYEKEE (reference sequence). V lost 3 bases and J lost 0; bases outside the gene matches: 7. CDR3 length equals 18 residues.

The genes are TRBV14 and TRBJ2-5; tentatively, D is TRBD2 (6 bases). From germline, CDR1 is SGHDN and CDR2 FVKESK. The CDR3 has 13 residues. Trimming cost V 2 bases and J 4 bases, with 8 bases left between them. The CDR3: CASSQYGGETQYF. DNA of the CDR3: TGTGCCAGCAGCCAATACGGGGGAGAGACCCAGTACTTC.

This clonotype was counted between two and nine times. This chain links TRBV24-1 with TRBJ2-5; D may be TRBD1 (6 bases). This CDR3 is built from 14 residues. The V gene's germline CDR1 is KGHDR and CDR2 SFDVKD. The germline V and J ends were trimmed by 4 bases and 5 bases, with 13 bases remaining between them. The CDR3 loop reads CATSDPDRRETQYF. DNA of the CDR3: TGTGCCACCAGTGACCCAGACAGGAGGGAGACCCAGTACTTC.

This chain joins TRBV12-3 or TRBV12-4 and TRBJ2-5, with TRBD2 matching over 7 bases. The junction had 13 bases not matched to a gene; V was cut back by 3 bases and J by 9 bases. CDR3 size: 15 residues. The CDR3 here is CASSFEGGAREAQYF. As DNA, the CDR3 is TGTGCCAGCAGTTTCGAAGGAGGGGCACGGGAGGCCCAGTACTTC.

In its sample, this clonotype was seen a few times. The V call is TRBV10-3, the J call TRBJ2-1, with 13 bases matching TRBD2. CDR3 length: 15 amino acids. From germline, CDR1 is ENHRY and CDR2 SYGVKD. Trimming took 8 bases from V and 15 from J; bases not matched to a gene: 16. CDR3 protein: CAIAQTSGRSPIMFF. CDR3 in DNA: TGTGCCATCGCTCAGACTAGCGGGAGGTCCCCTATTATGTTCTTC.

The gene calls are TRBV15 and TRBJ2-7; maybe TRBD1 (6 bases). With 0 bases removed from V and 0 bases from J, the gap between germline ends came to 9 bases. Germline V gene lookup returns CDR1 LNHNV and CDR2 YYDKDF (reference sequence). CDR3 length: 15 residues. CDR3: CATSRESGDSYEQYF. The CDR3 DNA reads TGTGCCACCAGCAGAGAATCAGGGGACTCCTACGAGCAGTACTTC. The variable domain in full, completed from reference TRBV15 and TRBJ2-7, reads DAMVIQNPRYQVTQFGKPVTLSCSQTLNHNVMYWYQQKSSQAPKLLFHYYDKDFNNEADTPDNFQSRRPNTSFCFLDIRSPGLGDTAMYLCATSRESGDSYEQYFGPGTRLTVT.

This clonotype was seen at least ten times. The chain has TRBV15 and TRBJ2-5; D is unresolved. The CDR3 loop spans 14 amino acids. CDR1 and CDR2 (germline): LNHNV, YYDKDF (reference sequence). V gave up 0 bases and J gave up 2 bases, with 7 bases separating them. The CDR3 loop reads CATSRDRAQETQYF. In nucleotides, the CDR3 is TGTGCCACCAGCAGAGATAGGGCACAAGAGACCCAGTACTTC.

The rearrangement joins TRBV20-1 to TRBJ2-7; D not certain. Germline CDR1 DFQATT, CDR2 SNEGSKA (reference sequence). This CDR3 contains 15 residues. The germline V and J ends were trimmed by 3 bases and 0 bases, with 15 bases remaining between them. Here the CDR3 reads CSARSLRASSYEQYF. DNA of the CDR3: TGCAGTGCTAGGTCGTTAAGGGCCAGCTCCTACGAGCAGTACTTC.

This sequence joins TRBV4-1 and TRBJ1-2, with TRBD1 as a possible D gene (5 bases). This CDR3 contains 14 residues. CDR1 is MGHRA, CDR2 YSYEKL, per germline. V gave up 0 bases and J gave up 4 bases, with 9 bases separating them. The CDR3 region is CASSQDSGLYGYTF. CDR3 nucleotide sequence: TGCGCCAGCAGCCAAGATTCGGGACTCTATGGCTACACCTTC.

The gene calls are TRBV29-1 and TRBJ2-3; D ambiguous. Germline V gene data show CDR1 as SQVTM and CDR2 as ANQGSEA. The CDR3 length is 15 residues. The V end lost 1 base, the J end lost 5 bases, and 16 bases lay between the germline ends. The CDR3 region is CSVEGFSGPQDTQYF. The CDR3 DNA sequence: TGCAGCGTTGAAGGGTTTAGTGGGCCCCAAGATACGCAGTATTTT.